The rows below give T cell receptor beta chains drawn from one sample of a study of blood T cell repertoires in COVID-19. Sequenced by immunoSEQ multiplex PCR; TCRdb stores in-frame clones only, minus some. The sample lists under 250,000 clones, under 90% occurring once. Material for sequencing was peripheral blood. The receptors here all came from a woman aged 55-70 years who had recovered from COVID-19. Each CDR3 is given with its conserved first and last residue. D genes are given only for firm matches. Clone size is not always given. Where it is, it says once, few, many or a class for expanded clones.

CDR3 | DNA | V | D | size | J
CASSLAGVTEAFF | TGTGCCAGCAGCTTGGCAGGGGTGACTGAAGCTTTCTTT | TRBV5-4 | . | . | TRBJ1-1
CASSQFAGRPDYEQYF | TGTGCCAGCAGCCAATTTGCGGGTAGGCCGGACTACGAGCAGTACTTC | TRBV14 | . | . | TRBJ2-7
CASSGAGDRQYF | TGTGCCAGCAGTGGGGCAGGGGATAGGCAGTACTTC | TRBV11-3 | . | . | TRBJ2-7
CASSYSALQGRSPLHF | TGTGCCAGCAGTTACTCGGCGTTACAGGGACGATCACCCCTCCACTTT | TRBV6-5 | . | . | TRBJ1-6
CASSTRQSGGQPQHF | TGTGCCAGCAGCACCCGACAGTCGGGGGGTCAGCCCCAGCATTTT | TRBV27 | . | few | TRBJ1-5
CASSPEQGTEQYF | TGTGCCAGCAGTCCAGAACAGGGAACGGAGCAGTACTTC | TRBV12-3/TRBV12-4 | . | . | TRBJ2-7
CAWSVRAGVGTNEKLFF | TGTGCCTGGAGTGTTCGGGCAGGGGTAGGCACTAATGAAAAACTGTTTTTT | TRBV30 | . | . | TRBJ1-4
CASALGGNYEQYF | TGTGCCAGCGCATTAGGGGGAAACTACGAGCAGTACTTC | TRBV27 | . | . | TRBJ2-7
CASSLTRNTEAFF | TGTGCCAGTAGTTTGACAAGGAACACTGAAGCTTTCTTT | TRBV19 | . | . | TRBJ1-1
CAWIPLGGTEAFF | TGTGCCTGGATTCCCCTAGGGGGCACTGAAGCTTTCTTT | TRBV30 | . | . | TRBJ1-1
CASSQYAGGTDTQYF | TGTGCCAGCAGCCAATATGCGGGGGGCACAGATACGCAGTATTTT | TRBV4-2 | TRBD2 | . | TRBJ2-3
CAWSMGPGYTF | TGTGCCTGGAGTATGGGGCCTGGCTACACCTTC | TRBV30 | . | . | TRBJ1-2
CASSSPGQGVVPDYGYTF | TGTGCCAGCAGCTCGCCGGGACAGGGGGTCGTTCCCGACTATGGCTACACCTTC | TRBV5-8 | TRBD1 | . | TRBJ1-2
CASSQWDRATEAFF | TGCGCCAGCAGCCAATGGGACAGGGCCACTGAAGCTTTCTTT | TRBV4-1 | TRBD1 | . | TRBJ1-1
CASRVGNTEAFF | TGTGCCAGCAGGGTCGGGAACACTGAAGCTTTCTTT | TRBV6-5 | . | . | TRBJ1-1
CASSLGQGTTPLHF | TGTGCCAGCAGCCTCGGACAGGGTACAACACCCCTCCACTTT | TRBV4-2 | TRBD1 | . | TRBJ1-6
CASSPSHRSNEKLFF | TGTGCCAGCAGCCCCTCCCACAGGTCGAATGAAAAACTGTTTTTT | TRBV13 | . | . | TRBJ1-4
CASSVQGSNTEAFF | TGTGCCAGCAGCGTACAGGGTTCGAACACTGAAGCTTTCTTT | TRBV7-3 | . | . | TRBJ1-1
CAWSVRERGTQYF | TGTGCCTGGAGTGTACGAGAGAGAGGTACGCAGTATTTT | TRBV30 | . | many | TRBJ2-3
CARSLVWLRLTNEKLFF | TGTGCCAGAAGCTTGGTTTGGTTACGGTTAACTAATGAAAAACTGTTTTTT | TRBV5-3 | . | . | TRBJ1-4
CASSFQVAEAFF | TGTGCCAGCAGTTTTCAGGTTGCTGAAGCTTTCTTT | TRBV12-3/TRBV12-4 | . | . | TRBJ1-1
CASSLRQGAITGELFF | TGTGCCAGCAGCCTAAGACAGGGGGCTATCACCGGGGAGCTGTTTTTT | TRBV7-2 | TRBD1 | . | TRBJ2-2
CASSEQGEKLFF | TGTGCCAGCAGTGAGCAGGGGGAAAAACTGTTTTTT | TRBV25-1 | . | . | TRBJ1-4
CASSLVSEETQYF | TGCGCCAGCAGCTTGGTGAGCGAAGAGACCCAGTACTTC | TRBV5-1 | . | many | TRBJ2-5
CAWSVGMGVIVHF | TGTGCCTGGAGTGTCGGAATGGGAGTTATCGTCCACTTT | TRBV30 | . | . | TRBJ1-6
CASSLVAGLYEQYF | TGTGCCAGCAGCTTAGTTGCGGGACTCTACGAGCAGTACTTC | TRBV7-8 | . | . | TRBJ2-7
CASSLLPGNNEQFF | TGTGCCAGCAGCCTCCTCCCGGGGAACAATGAGCAGTTCTTC | TRBV14 | . | . | TRBJ2-1
CASSFFGVSGELFF | TGTGCCAGCAGTTTCTTCGGGGTCTCCGGGGAGCTGTTTTTT | TRBV6-2/TRBV6-3 | . | . | TRBJ2-2
CASSLASQAGAADTQYF | TGTGCCAGCAGCTTAGCCTCGCAGGCGGGGGCCGCAGATACGCAGTATTTT | TRBV7-9 | . | . | TRBJ2-3
CASRGQGGMYGYTF | TGTGCCAGCAGAGGCCAAGGGGGCATGTATGGCTACACCTTC | TRBV9 | TRBD1 | . | TRBJ1-2
CASSPPSERDIQYF | TGTGCCAGCAGCCCTCCGAGCGAGAGGGACATTCAGTACTTC | TRBV11-2 | . | once | TRBJ2-4
CASSGGQQETQYF | TGTGCCAGCAGTGGGGGACAGCAAGAGACCCAGTACTTC | TRBV12-3/TRBV12-4 | TRBD1 | . | TRBJ2-5
CASSQAGGAKGTEAFF | TGTGCCAGCAGCCAAGCGGGTGGGGCGAAGGGTACTGAAGCTTTCTTT | TRBV14 | . | . | TRBJ1-1
CASSRAMSSGNTIYF | TGTGCCAGCAGCCGTGCAATGAGCTCTGGAAACACCATATATTTT | TRBV3-1/TRBV3-2 | . | . | TRBJ1-3
CASRMAREQDTQYF | TGTGCCAGCAGAATGGCTAGAGAGCAAGATACGCAGTATTTT | TRBV7-9 | . | . | TRBJ2-3
CASSMVDRASYEQYF | TGTGCCAGTAGTATGGTGGACAGGGCCTCCTACGAGCAGTACTTC | TRBV19 | TRBD1 | . | TRBJ2-7
CASSPGTTEYEQFF | TGCGCCAGCAGCCCCGGGACTACAGAGTATGAGCAGTTCTTC | TRBV5-1 | TRBD2 | . | TRBJ2-1
CASLDREDIYGYTF | TGTGCCAGCTTGGACAGGGAGGATATCTATGGCTACACCTTC | TRBV7-8 | TRBD1 | . | TRBJ1-2
CATSSGRLGANQPQHF | TGTGCCACCAGTTCGGGAAGGTTGGGGGCCAATCAGCCCCAGCATTTT | TRBV24-1 | . | . | TRBJ1-5
CASSRTSGGVNEQFF | TGCGCCAGCAGCAGGACTAGCGGGGGAGTCAATGAGCAGTTCTTC | TRBV5-1 | TRBD2 | . | TRBJ2-1
CASSRDRGSGEKLFF | TGTGCCAGTAGTAGGGACAGGGGATCGGGTGAAAAACTGTTTTTT | TRBV19 | TRBD1 | . | TRBJ1-4
CASSEAMNTEAFF | TGTGCCAGCAGTGAGGCCATGAACACTGAAGCTTTCTTT | TRBV2 | . | . | TRBJ1-1
CATPAQRDRGQFGYTF | TGTGCCACCCCGGCCCAACGGGACAGGGGGCAATTTGGCTACACCTTC | TRBV7-2 | TRBD1 | . | TRBJ1-2
CASMTIDRENYGYTF | TGTGCCAGCATGACCATTGACAGGGAAAACTATGGCTACACCTTC | TRBV6-5 | TRBD1 | . | TRBJ1-2
CAWSLGEDYGYTF | TGTGCCTGGAGTCTGGGAGAAGACTATGGCTACACCTTC | TRBV30 | . | . | TRBJ1-2
CAWSVGTGDYEQYF | TGTGCCTGGAGTGTTGGGACAGGGGACTACGAGCAGTACTTC | TRBV30 | TRBD1 | . | TRBJ2-7
CASSRGQGKYGYTF | TGTGCCAGCTCACGAGGACAGGGGAAATATGGCTACACCTTC | TRBV18 | TRBD1 | . | TRBJ1-2
CASSLGTDGLYGYTF | TGTGCCAGCAGCCTAGGGACAGACGGGCTTTATGGCTACACCTTC | TRBV7-2 | TRBD1 | . | TRBJ1-2
CASSEDQGGTEAFF | TGTGCCAGCAGTGAAGATCAGGGGGGCACTGAAGCTTTCTTT | TRBV6-1 | TRBD1 | . | TRBJ1-1